The 29 T cell receptor beta chains listed next were all sequenced from one sample in a study of radiotherapy plus CTLA-4 blockade in lung cancer. Assay used: immunoSEQ multiplex PCR; TCRdb lists only in-frame clones, some missing. The repertoire holds roughly 39,000 clones, with about 70% as singletons. Sequencing used peripheral blood, obtained from a patient treated with radiotherapy plus ipilimumab. The receptors shown here come from a human donor with non-small cell lung cancer who had stable disease on radiotherapy plus ipilimumab.

This chain connects TRBV5-1 to TRBJ2-7; maybe TRBD1 (5 bases). This CDR3 contains 15 residues. The germline V gene encodes CDR1 SGHRS and CDR2 YFSETQ. With 2 bases removed from V and 5 bases from J, the gap between germline ends came to 17 bases. The CDR3 bases are TGCGCCAGCAGCTTTAGGGGCAGGGCGATCGACGAGCAGTACTTC. This gives the protein CASSFRGRAIDEQYF.

In the case of this clone: One end of the junction is discordant with germline, which a read error may explain. The rearrangement joins TRBV7-9 to TRBJ1-5; no firm D call. This CDR3 region has 15 residues. CDR1 is SEHNR, CDR2 FQNEAQ, per germline (reference sequence). The CDR3 sequence: CVSSLAGDSNQPQHF. As DNA, the CDR3 is TGTGTCAGCAGCTTAGCTGGGGATAGCAATCAGCCCCAGCATTTT.

This chain connects TRBV2 to TRBJ1-5; D remains ambiguous. The CDR3 is made up of 14 amino acids. The germline V gene has CDR1 SNHLY and CDR2 FYNNEI. V was shortened by 0 bases and J by 6 bases, with 9 bases between the two germline ends. CDR3 sequence reads: CASSEAGEFQPQHF. CDR3 coding DNA: TGTGCCAGCAGTGAAGCCGGGGAATTTCAGCCCCAGCATTTT. Full variable domain (remainder filled in from reference TRBV2 and TRBJ1-5): EPEVTQTPSHQVTQMGQEVILRCVPISNHLYFYWYRQILGQKVEFLVSFYNNEISEKSEIFDDQFSVERPDGSNFTLKIRSTKLEDSAMYFCASSEAGEFQPQHFGDGTRLSIL.

The V gene is TRBV1, the J gene TRBJ1-3; TRBD1 is the table's D call and was not checked against the DNA. TRBV1 is tagged as a pseudogene. The length of the CDR3 is 15 residues. This chain's CDR3 is CTSNRTPTSGNTIYF. Here the CDR3 DNA reads TGCACCAGCAACCGGACACCGACCTCTGGAAACACCATATATTTT.

V and J are TRBV6-4 and TRBJ2-1; D is perhaps TRBD2 (5 bases). The CDR3 runs 15 residues. Trimming removed 3 bases at V and 0 bases at J, with 9 bases between. In germline, CDR1 is MRHNA, CDR2 SNTAGT. CDR3 residues: CASSEVGSSYNEQFF. The CDR3 DNA follows: TGTGCCAGCAGTGAGGTTGGGAGCTCCTACAATGAGCAGTTCTTC.

The chain has TRBV28 and TRBJ1-3; 8 nucleotides match TRBD1. The ends lost 11 bases at V and 4 bases at J; junction bases unmatched: 10. Germline loops: CDR1 MDHEN, CDR2 SYDVKM. This CDR3 is built from 14 residues. CDR3 bases: TGTGCCGGAACTCCTGGACAGGGAGGAAACACCATATATTTT. This encodes CAGTPGQGGNTIYF.

This clone was detected only once. V and J are TRBV9 and TRBJ1-1; D is perhaps TRBD1 (5 bases). The CDR3 is 15 residues long. V lost 0 bases, J lost 4 bases, and 13 bases lay in between. Germline CDR1 is SGDLS and CDR2 is YYNGEE. For the CDR3, the DNA is TGTGCCAGCAGCGTAGCAGGTGGGGGGAGCACTGAAGCTTTCTTT. Its protein is CASSVAGGGSTEAFF.

The J gene is TRBJ1-2, the V gene TRBV7-8; D uncertain. Looked up from germline, CDR1 is SGHVS and CDR2 is FQNEAQ. V was trimmed by 4 bases and J by 4 bases, leaving 13 bases between them. This CDR3 is 14 amino acids long. CDR3 in amino acids: CASSSEALGYGYTF. CDR3 coding DNA: TGTGCCAGCAGCTCGGAGGCTCTGGGCTATGGCTACACCTTC.

The rearrangement uses TRBV29-1 and TRBJ1-2; the D is unclear. V lost 1 base and J lost 4, with 7 bases in between. Germline assignment: CDR1 SQVTM and CDR2 ANQGSEA. The CDR3 length is 12 residues. CDR3 sequence (DNA): TGCAGCGTTGAAGGGCCAGGCTATGGCTACACCTTC. Translated: CSVEGPGYGYTF.

The table lists this clone with a few counts. The J gene is TRBJ2-1, the V gene TRBV7-6; perhaps TRBD1 as D (6 bases). Germline values: CDR1 SGHVS, CDR2 FNYEAQ. This CDR3 is built from 13 residues. Trimming pared 1 base from V and 6 bases from J, leaving 7 bases between. The CDR3 DNA follows: TGTGCCAGCAGCTTAGACAGGGTCAATGAGCAGTTCTTC. Amino acids: CASSLDRVNEQFF.

This clone showed up just once. The chain couples TRBV27 to TRBJ2-7; 11 positions agree with TRBD1. Germline CDR1 is MNHEY and CDR2 is SMNVEV (reference sequence). V lost 6 bases, J lost 2 bases, and 9 bases stayed unmatched. The CDR3 runs to 16 residues. The CDR3 sequence is CASRGQGAPFTYEQYF. The CDR3 DNA is TGTGCCAGCAGAGGACAGGGGGCACCTTTCACCTACGAGCAGTACTTC.

This clone was seen more than once but under ten times. The chain has TRBV7-9 and TRBJ1-1; D unclear. The CDR3 has 15 residues. Trimming pared 2 bases from V and 2 bases from J, leaving 12 bases between. Germline assignment: CDR1 SEHNR and CDR2 FQNEAQ (reference sequence). In DNA form, the CDR3 reads TGTGCCAGCAGCTTACTTGCGGGAGGAAACACTGAAGCTTTCTTT. Protein: CASSLLAGGNTEAFF.

V gene TRBV7-8 combines with J gene TRBJ1-6; D is uncertain. Germline V CDR1 and CDR2: SGHVS, FQNEAQ. V was trimmed by 1 base and J by 7 bases, leaving 11 bases between them. This CDR3 region has 15 residues. This CDR3 reads CASSLGVNTNSPLHF. In DNA form, the CDR3 reads TGTGCCAGCAGCTTAGGAGTGAACACAAATTCACCCCTCCACTTT.

The V gene is TRBV7-3, the J gene TRBJ2-5; D is undetermined. V dropped 5 bases and J dropped 4 bases, with 14 bases sitting between them. The CDR3 spans 14 residues. Germline assignment: CDR1 SGHTA and CDR2 FQGTGA. CDR3 DNA: TGTGCCAGCAGCCCGTCGACACTCCCAGAGACCCAGTACTTC. Translated: CASSPSTLPETQYF.

This clone showed up just once. The chain combines TRBV13 with TRBJ2-5; TRBD2 aligns across 9 bases. The germline gives CDR1 PRHDT, CDR2 FYEKMQ (reference sequence). The CDR3 spans 16 residues. V shed 4 bases and J 2 bases; nucleotides not matched to a gene: 8. CDR3 nucleotides: TGTGCCAGCAGCTGGTATCGACTAGCGGTACAAGAGACCCAGTACTTC. It codes for CASSWYRLAVQETQYF.

Regarding this clone: Other nucleotide sequences from this sample produce the same CDR3. The chain links TRBV5-1 to TRBJ1-2; D is unresolved. The CDR3 totals 16 residues. In germline, CDR1 is SGHRS, CDR2 YFSETQ. Trimming shortened V by 0 bases and J by 7 bases, and 19 bases separated the two germline ends. The CDR3 DNA is TGCGCCAGCAGCTTGGACACTTCGGCCTCTGGAAGTGGCTACACCTTC. It is translated as CASSLDTSASGSGYTF. The entire variable domain, with the rest obtained from reference TRBV5-1 and TRBJ1-2, is as follows: KAGVTQTPRYLIKTRGQQVTLSCSPISGHRSVSWYQQTPGQGLQFLFEYFSETQRNKGNFPGRFSGRQFSNSRSEMNVSTLELGDSALYLCASSLDTSASGSGYTFGSGTRLTVV.

The chain links TRBV27 to TRBJ1-4; 7 positions match TRBD1. Looked up from germline, CDR1 is MNHEY and CDR2 is SMNVEV (reference sequence). Unmatched junction bases numbered 6, after V lost 8 bases and J lost 6 bases. The CDR3 consists of 13 residues. CDR3 sequence: CASRGGLYEKLFF. The CDR3 DNA is TGTGCCAGCCGAGGGGGCTTATATGAAAAACTGTTTTTT.

This clone showed up just a few times. The CDR3 nucleotides read TGTGCCTGGAGTGTACACGGGTCCGGAAACACCATATATTTT. It yields the protein CAWSVHGSGNTIYF. The rearrangement uses TRBV30 and TRBJ1-3; D is unresolved. Trimming took off 0 bases at V and 4 bases at J, with 10 bases between the two ends. The CDR3 runs 14 residues. The germline CDR1 and CDR2 sequences are GTSNPN and SVGIG (reference sequence).

The rearrangement links TRBV19 to TRBJ1-4, with unresolved D. The length of the CDR3 is 14 residues. Germline CDR1 and CDR2: LNHDA and SQIVND (reference sequence). Trimming took off 8 bases at V and 4 bases at J, with 14 bases between the two ends. The DNA for the CDR3 is TGTGCCAGTGGCCGGACGGAGATTAATGAAAAACTGTTTTTT. It codes for CASGRTEINEKLFF.

The rearrangement joins TRBV7-9 to TRBJ1-6; D not certain. In germline, CDR1 is SEHNR, CDR2 FQNEAQ (reference sequence). Trimming removed 1 base from V and 9 bases from J, with 16 bases in between. This CDR3 has 16 amino acids. In DNA form, the CDR3 reads TGTGCCAGCAGCTTAGAGGGCGGGCGTGGGGTTTCACCCCTCCACTTT. This encodes CASSLEGGRGVSPLHF.

This clone came up a few times. The J gene is TRBJ2-1, the V gene TRBV12-5; no firm D call. Trimming cost V 4 bases and J 7 bases, with 11 bases left between them. In germline, CDR1 is LGHNT, CDR2 FRNRAP. The CDR3 spans 13 residues. In DNA form, the CDR3 reads TGTGCTAGTGGTTCCCTAACAGATAATGAGCAGTTCTTC. Translating gives CASGSLTDNEQFF.

The chain combines TRBV19 with TRBJ2-7; 10 bases fit TRBD2. The J segment lost 3 bases and the V segment lost 3 bases, leaving 5 bases of the junction unmatched. Germline V gene lookup returns CDR1 LNHDA and CDR2 SQIVND (reference sequence). This CDR3 has 15 residues. CDR3 in DNA: TGTGCCAGTAGTATGGCTAGCGGGGGCCTCTACGAGCAGTACTTC. Protein product: CASSMASGGLYEQYF.

The chain is built from TRBV14 and TRBJ1-2; the D is unclear. V shed 6 bases and J shed 2 bases, with 10 bases lying between them. Germline values: CDR1 SGHDN, CDR2 FVKESK. This CDR3 region has 13 residues. CDR3 in amino acids: CASSLGTNYGYTF. The CDR3 DNA reads TGTGCCAGCAGTCTAGGTACCAACTATGGCTACACCTTC.

V gene TRBV4-1 combines with J gene TRBJ1-1; D perhaps matches TRBD1 (5 bases). The CDR3 contains 15 residues. The germline gives CDR1 MGHRA, CDR2 YSYEKL. V was clipped by 2 bases and J by 0 bases, with 10 bases between them. The DNA of the CDR3 is TGCGCCAGCAGCCAACCAGGGCTCCTGAACACTGAAGCTTTCTTT. Its translation is CASSQPGLLNTEAFF.

This chain links TRBV27 with TRBJ1-5, with D possibly matching TRBD1 (5 bases). The CDR3 consists of 14 residues. Trimming left V 2 bases short and J 5 bases short, with 10 bases between. Germline values: CDR1 MNHEY, CDR2 SMNVEV (reference sequence). The CDR3 loop reads CASSLGDSDQPQHF. CDR3 DNA sequence: TGTGCCAGCAGTTTAGGAGACAGTGATCAGCCCCAGCATTTT.

The V and J genes are TRBV5-1 and TRBJ2-1; 9 bases are a match to TRBD2. The CDR3 has 18 amino acids. Germline V lookup: CDR1 SGHRS, CDR2 YFSETQ. After removal of 4 bases from V and 0 bases from J, the junction contained 11 bases not matched to a gene. Here the CDR3 DNA reads TGCGCCAGCAGCGGGCTAGCGGGGCCCTCGAGCTCCTACAATGAGCAGTTCTTC. Amino acid sequence: CASSGLAGPSSSYNEQFF.

The V gene is TRBV19, the J gene TRBJ1-4; TRBD1 matches at 8 bases. Trimming removed 5 bases from V and 10 bases from J; junction bases left unmatched: 9. The CDR3 has 14 residues. Germline V gene data show CDR1 as LNHDA and CDR2 as SQIVND (reference sequence). CDR3 sequence (DNA): TGTGCCAGTAGTCCGGGACAGGATGTAGGAAAACTGTTTTTT. Its protein product is CASSPGQDVGKLFF.

This chain links TRBV5-1 with TRBJ1-4; D not resolved. V gave up 2 bases and J gave up 8 bases, with 13 bases separating them. Germline V gene data show CDR1 as SGHRS and CDR2 as YFSETQ. The CDR3 loop spans 14 amino acids. The CDR3 protein is CASSFGRVGEKLFF. CDR3 bases: TGCGCCAGCAGCTTTGGCCGGGTTGGGGAAAAACTGTTTTTT.

The V gene is TRBV7-2, the J gene TRBJ1-3; D remains ambiguous. Germline values: CDR1 SGHTA, CDR2 FQGNSA. This CDR3 is built from 15 residues. V was clipped by 3 bases and J by 1 base, with 10 bases between them. The CDR3 sequence: CASSLDRGSGNTIYF. The CDR3 bases are TGTGCCAGCAGCTTGGACCGAGGGTCTGGAAACACCATATATTTT.